This T cell receptor (beta chain) was captured by sequencing in a study of blood T cell repertoires in COVID-19. About the study: The samples span acute and convalescent COVID-19 from the United States, Italy and Spain.

The CDR3 extends over 15 amino acids. In germline, CDR1 is LNHNV, CDR2 YYDKDF (reference sequence). J gave up 10 bases and V 8 bases, and 11 bases lay outside the gene matches. TCRdb keeps only in-frame clones here, not all; method: immunoSEQ multiplex PCR. The table lists under 300,000 clones, 80% to 85% of them singletons. The clonotype comes from a woman in her 40s who had recovered from COVID-19. Sequencing was carried out using peripheral blood. The V call is TRBV15, the J call TRBJ1-6, with 10 bases fitting TRBD1. CDR3 sequence reads: CATGPGQGIRSPLHF. CDR3 in DNA: TGTGCCACCGGACCGGGACAGGGGATTCGGTCACCCCTCCACTTT.